These 10 T cell receptor beta chains were sequenced from one sample in a study of spatial heterogeneity in lung cancer. Time point in this sample: sample taken at primary tumor resection. Extraction of whole RNA from tumor, nontumor lung or frozen PBMC preceded unsorted sequencing. MiXCR, run by TCRdb on the 5' RACE reads, gives a single entry per CDR3 protein. Of about 45,000 distinct CDR3 sequences listed, roughly 13% are singletons. The sequencing here drew on PBMCs, taken at surgery. Receptor source: a male donor with early-stage non-small cell lung cancer.

This clonotype has ten or more counts. The genes are TRBV2 and TRBJ2-2; unclear D gene. Germline V gene sequence: CDR1 SNHLY, CDR2 FYNNEI. This CDR3 has 13 residues. V gave up 7 bases and J gave up 3 bases, with 9 bases separating them. CDR3 nucleotide sequence: TGTGCCAGCACCGCGGAGCACACCGGGGAGCTGTTTTTT. This codes for CASTAEHTGELFF.

The chain has TRBV20-1 and TRBJ2-1; the D gene is possibly TRBD2 (6 bases). CDR1 and CDR2 (germline): DFQATT, SNEGSKA (reference sequence). The CDR3 extends over 13 amino acids. V lost 6 bases and J lost 0, with 9 bases in between. Here the CDR3 DNA reads TGCAGTGCCGGACTACCCTCCTACAATGAGCAGTTCTTC. Translated, it gives CSAGLPSYNEQFF.

This clonotype occurred a few times. The rearrangement uses TRBV30 and TRBJ1-2, with 8 bases matching TRBD1. The V segment lost 0 bases and the J segment 5 bases; nucleotides outside the gene matches: 11. Germline V lookup: CDR1 GTSNPN, CDR2 SVGIG (reference sequence). There are 16 residues in the CDR3. In nucleotides, the CDR3 is TGTGCCTGGAGTGTACAGGGGGGACTCCGGTCGTATGGCTACACCTTC. This gives the protein CAWSVQGGLRSYGYTF.

This clonotype was seen many times. The chain is built from TRBV20-1 and TRBJ2-7; perhaps D is TRBD1 or TRBD2 (5 bases each). In germline, CDR1 is DFQATT, CDR2 SNEGSKA (reference sequence). CDR3 size: 11 residues. The V and J ends lost 6 bases and 6 bases respectively, with 12 bases between them. In nucleotides, the CDR3 is TGCAGTGCCACCAGGGAGAGCGAGCAGTACTTC. Translation gives CSATRESEQYF.

This chain uses TRBV20-1 with TRBJ2-2; 7 bases match TRBD1. Germline V gives CDR1 DFQATT, CDR2 SNEGSKA (reference sequence). The CDR3 consists of 17 residues. J lost 1 base, V lost 1 base, and 9 bases had no gene match. The chain's CDR3 is CSARGQGGTRNTGELFF. DNA of the CDR3: TGCAGTGCTAGAGGACAGGGCGGAACTCGGAACACCGGGGAGCTGTTTTTT.

The rearrangement joins TRBV3-1 to TRBJ1-1; D remains unclear. The CDR3 covers 13 residues. Trimming shortened V by 2 bases and J by 0 bases, and 4 bases separated the two germline ends. CDR1 LGHDT and CDR2 YNNKEL come from the germline V gene (reference sequence). Written as DNA, the CDR3 is TGTGCCAGCAGCCAAAACTTGAACACTGAAGCTTTCTTT. Amino acid sequence: CASSQNLNTEAFF.

This clonotype was counted ten times or more. The V call is TRBV5-1, the J call TRBJ2-7; possible D gene TRBD1, 5 bases. V was pared by 2 bases and J by 5 bases, with 11 bases between. CDR3 length equals 13 residues. Germline V gives CDR1 SGHRS, CDR2 YFSETQ. CDR3 amino acids: CASSFGQGDEQYF. The CDR3 nucleotides are TGCGCCAGCAGCTTCGGGCAGGGTGACGAGCAGTACTTC.

This clonotype came up many times. This chain connects TRBV21-1 to TRBJ2-3; no DNA check was done on the table's D call, TRBD2. TRBV21-1 is termed a pseudogene. The CDR3 length is 16 residues. The CDR3 nucleotides are TGTGCCAGCAGCTCAAGGGCCCTAGGGACCCCAATGGCGCAGTATTTT. Protein product: CASSSRALGTPMAQYF.

This clonotype was observed a handful of times. The genes are TRBV6-2 or TRBV6-3 and TRBJ2-5; D gene unclear. The V gene's germline CDR1 is MNHEY and CDR2 SVGEGT. V lost 6 bases and J 7 bases, leaving 15 bases between the germline ends. This CDR3 is 13 amino acids long. The CDR3 DNA is TGTGCCAGCAGCCCGGCTGGGGATAGGACCCAGTACTTC. This translates into CASSPAGDRTQYF.

The gene calls are TRBV24-1 and TRBJ1-5; D is possibly TRBD1 (5 bases). Germline CDR1 KGHDR, CDR2 SFDVKD. The CDR3 is 14 amino acids. Trimming pared 4 bases from V and 1 base from J, leaving 7 bases between. DNA for the CDR3: TGTGCCACCAGTGAGGGGCAAAGCAATCAGCCCCAGCATTTT. Protein: CATSEGQSNQPQHF.